This T cell receptor (beta chain) was captured in a study of human T cells and chemical hapten exposure. Study overall: Upper inner arm skin measuring roughly 2 cm by roughly 2 cm received 2% DPC for sensitization. General observations from the study: PT1 expanded TCR counts correlated positively with patch test score. No change in TCRs above 1 in 1000 frequency was produced by DPC sensitization. Relative to control repertoires, expanded TCRs gave rise to significantly more large CDR3 similarity clusters.

This CDR3 spans 16 amino acids. V dropped 4 bases and J dropped 1 base, with 16 bases sitting between them. Germline CDR1 is MDHEN and CDR2 is SYDVKM. A single record per CDR3 protein comes from TCRdb applying MiXCR to the RACE reads. The sample contains around 70,000 distinct CDR3 sequences, roughly 10% of which appear only once. Described time point: patch test 3, about 24 weeks after DPC sensitization. Treatment meaning: therapeutic diphenylcyclopropenone sensitization with weekly scalp DPC. This clonotype was recorded a few times. The antigen is undetermined. The sample here was whole blood, taken in connection with sensitization to the hapten diphenylcyclopropenone (DPC). The origin of this receptor is a woman in her forties or fifties with alopecia areata. Some clones in this sample may be carry-over from other donors' samples. This sequence joins TRBV28 and TRBJ1-1; maybe TRBD1 (6 bases). CDR3 amino acids: CASSSPRGARNTEAFF. The DNA of the CDR3 is TGTGCCAGCAGTTCTCCACGGGGGGCTAGGAACACTGAAGCTTTCTTT.